The 32 T cell receptor beta chains below come from one sample, sequenced in a study of T cells after yellow fever vaccination. TCRdb fed the 5' RACE reads into MiXCR, producing one record per CDR3 protein. The sample records approximately 450,000 distinct CDR3 sequences, about 17% being singletons. The specimen comprised PBMCs, sampled before the yellow fever booster vaccination. The receptors originated from a young man who received the YFV17D yellow fever vaccine.

This clonotype was detected a few times. This sequence joins TRBV12-3 or TRBV12-4 and TRBJ1-5; D not certain. Trimming took off 5 bases at V and 4 bases at J, with 9 bases between the two ends. This CDR3 is 13 amino acids long. The CDR3 coding sequence is TGTGCCAGCAGTCTGGACGCGAATCAGCCCCAGCATTTT. This translates into CASSLDANQPQHF.

The chain couples TRBV13 to TRBJ1-1, with D perhaps matching TRBD1 (5 bases). Germline-derived CDR1 and CDR2 are PRHDT and FYEKMQ (reference sequence). Deletions cut 0 bases from V and 0 bases from J, with 5 bases between. The CDR3 is made up of 14 amino acids. The CDR3 DNA reads TGTGCCAGCAGCTTAGGCAGGGTGAACACTGAAGCTTTCTTT. This codes for CASSLGRVNTEAFF.

The J gene is TRBJ1-2, the V gene TRBV4-3; 7 bases line up with TRBD1. The germline gives CDR1 LGHNA, CDR2 YSLEER. This CDR3 spans 15 amino acids. J gave up 0 bases and V 4 bases, and 5 bases lay outside the gene matches. CDR3 nucleotide sequence: TGCGCCAGCAGCCCGGGACAGAGCTCTAACTATGGCTACACCTTC. The encoded protein is CASSPGQSSNYGYTF.

The chain recombines TRBV30 with TRBJ1-1; D is possibly TRBD1 (5 bases). Germline CDR1 is GTSNPN and CDR2 is SVGIG (reference sequence). Trimming stripped 1 base from V and 4 bases from J, with 10 bases between. CDR3 length: 13 residues. CDR3 region: CAWSGQRGTEAFF. CDR3 in DNA: TGTGCCTGGAGTGGACAGAGGGGCACTGAAGCTTTCTTT.

The genes are TRBV4-3 and TRBJ2-3; 10 bases agree with TRBD1. The ends lost 1 base at V and 4 bases at J; junction bases unmatched: 8. The CDR3 sequence is 17 residues long. Germline V gene sequence: CDR1 LGHNA, CDR2 YSLEER. The CDR3 spells CASSQATWDRGADTQYF. In DNA form, the CDR3 reads TGCGCCAGCAGCCAAGCTACGTGGGACAGGGGTGCAGATACGCAGTATTTT.

The chain employs TRBV20-1 and TRBJ1-3, with a tentative D call TRBD1 (5 bases). The CDR3 is 14 amino acids. V lost 5 bases, J lost 4 bases, and 15 bases lay in between. CDR1 and CDR2 from the germline V gene are DFQATT and SNEGSKA (reference sequence). CDR3 DNA sequence: TGCAGTGCTCCAACCTGGGGGGAAGGAAACACCATATATTTT. Its translation is CSAPTWGEGNTIYF.

This clonotype has a single count. V is TRBV9 and J is TRBJ2-7; TRBD1 aligns across 9 bases. V was pared by 5 bases and J by 4 bases, with 7 bases of the junction left unmatched. CDR1 SGDLS and CDR2 YYNGEE come from the germline V gene. This CDR3 region has 14 residues. CDR3 DNA sequence: TGTGCCAGCAGTACAACAGGGGGCGGGTACGAGCAGTACTTC. Protein product: CASSTTGGGYEQYF.

This clonotype was observed a few times. The rearrangement links TRBV9 to TRBJ2-2, with TRBD1 matching 7 bases. This CDR3 is 15 amino acids long. Trimming took 2 bases from V and 5 from J; bases not matched to a gene: 6. Per the germline V gene, CDR1 is SGDLS and CDR2 is YYNGEE. This CDR3 reads CASSVTGFGTGELFF. The CDR3 region has the DNA TGTGCCAGCAGCGTGACAGGGTTTGGTACCGGGGAGCTGTTTTTT.

The chain couples TRBV5-1 to TRBJ2-7; possibly TRBD2 for D (5 bases). The germline V gene has CDR1 SGHRS and CDR2 YFSETQ. CDR3 length equals 12 residues. The V gene lost 6 bases and the J gene lost 12 bases, with 19 bases spanning the gap. CDR3 DNA sequence: TGCGCCAGCAAGTCGGAGCCGAGGGTGCTGTACGTC. Translated: CASKSEPRVLYV.

This clonotype was counted a few times. The chain is built from TRBV20-1 and TRBJ2-3; 8 bases line up with TRBD2. This CDR3 is built from 15 residues. The germline V gene encodes CDR1 DFQATT and CDR2 SNEGSKA (reference sequence). V lost 1 base to trimming and J lost 2 bases; unmatched junction nucleotides: 5. Here the CDR3 reads CSARGRGDHTDTQYF. In DNA, the CDR3 is TGCAGTGCTAGAGGGCGGGGGGATCACACAGATACGCAGTATTTT.

The rearrangement uses TRBV2 and TRBJ1-6; D is ambiguous. Trimming pared 7 bases from V and 7 bases from J, leaving 11 bases between. This CDR3 has 13 residues. Germline CDR1 SNHLY, CDR2 FYNNEI. The CDR3 protein is CASTVQVNSPLHF. Written as DNA, the CDR3 is TGTGCCAGCACTGTGCAGGTCAATTCACCCCTCCACTTT.

V is TRBV7-8 and J is TRBJ1-1; TRBD1 agrees at 11 bases. The germline CDR1 and CDR2 sequences are SGHVS and FQNEAQ. V trimming: 3 bases; J trimming: 1 base; junction bases outside the gene matches: 7. The CDR3 is 17 residues long. In DNA form, the CDR3 reads TGTGCCAGCAGCTTCTGGGAGGACAGGGGGCAGAACACTGAAGCTTTCTTT. Amino acid sequence: CASSFWEDRGQNTEAFF.

This clonotype was recorded many times. V gene TRBV9 combines with J gene TRBJ2-5, with TRBD2 matching over 7 bases. This CDR3 comprises 14 residues. V was pared by 5 bases and J by 1 base, with 5 bases of the junction left unmatched. CDR1 is SGDLS, CDR2 YYNGEE, per germline. DNA for the CDR3: TGTGCCAGCAGTATCTCTAGCGGCCAAGAGACCCAGTACTTC. Amino acids: CASSISSGQETQYF.

The chain recombines TRBV7-6 with TRBJ2-3; TRBD1 is a possible D gene (5 bases). Germline-derived CDR1 and CDR2 are SGHVS and FNYEAQ. The CDR3 is 15 amino acids. V shed 5 bases and J shed 0 bases, with 12 bases lying between them. The CDR3 nucleotides are TGTGCCAGCAGCCAAGGGGCTCCTAGCACAGATACGCAGTATTTT. Its translation is CASSQGAPSTDTQYF.

In this sample, this clonotype turned up many times. V and J are TRBV7-8 and TRBJ1-4; no reliable D call. Germline CDR1 SGHVS, CDR2 FQNEAQ. The germline V and J ends were trimmed by 6 bases and 6 bases, with 11 bases remaining between them. The CDR3 is 13 residues long. The CDR3 DNA reads as TGTGCCAGCAGGCTCCGGGAGCATGAAAAACTGTTTTTT. As protein: CASRLREHEKLFF.

This clonotype was detected only a few times. V usage is TRBV2 and J usage is TRBJ2-7; D is possibly TRBD2 (5 bases). The CDR3 sequence is 13 residues long. The germline V and J ends were trimmed by 6 bases and 7 bases, with 16 bases remaining between them. The V gene's germline CDR1 is SNHLY and CDR2 FYNNEI. The CDR3 reads CASSTDPPGEQYV. The CDR3 DNA sequence: TGTGCCAGCAGCACCGACCCCCCGGGAGAGCAGTACGTC.

V usage is TRBV27 and J usage is TRBJ2-3, with unresolved D. Trimming shortened V by 2 bases and J by 0 bases, and 9 bases separated the two germline ends. The CDR3 runs to 15 residues. In germline, CDR1 is MNHEY, CDR2 SMNVEV (reference sequence). The CDR3 DNA reads as TGTGCCAGCAGTTTAAGGAGATCTAGCACAGATACGCAGTATTTT. Translating it yields CASSLRRSSTDTQYF.

The chain has TRBV6-6 and TRBJ1-5; D is possibly TRBD1 (5 bases). V lost 2 bases and J lost 9, with 11 bases in between. This CDR3 is built from 13 residues. Germline CDR1 MNHNY, CDR2 SVGAGI (reference sequence). This chain's CDR3 is CASSYNRGGPQHF. The DNA of the CDR3 is TGTGCCAGCAGTTACAATAGGGGAGGGCCCCAGCATTTT.

The table lists this clonotype with a few counts. The chain uses TRBV11-2 and TRBJ2-7, with 7 bases lining up with TRBD2. V was clipped by 1 base and J by 6 bases; unmatched bases: 3. There are 13 residues in the CDR3. CDR1 SGHAT and CDR2 FQNNGV come from the germline V gene. The CDR3 sequence is CASSLGEGSEQYF. CDR3 DNA: TGTGCCAGCAGCTTAGGGGAGGGCAGCGAGCAGTACTTC.

The V call is TRBV27, the J call TRBJ1-2; D may be TRBD1 (5 bases). Per germline, CDR1 MNHEY and CDR2 SMNVEV (reference sequence). This CDR3 contains 14 residues. Trimming took off 0 bases at V and 2 bases at J, with 7 bases between the two ends. The CDR3 DNA reads as TGTGCCAGCAGTTTATCGTGGGGCAACTATGGCTACACCTTC. Translating it yields CASSLSWGNYGYTF.

The J gene is TRBJ2-7, the V gene TRBV12-3 or TRBV12-4; TRBD2 matches 10 bases. Trimming took 5 bases from V and 2 from J; bases not matched to a gene: 9. The CDR3 is 16 amino acids. For the CDR3, the DNA is TGTGCCAGCAGTCCCTCTAGCGGGGGCAATCCCTACGAGCAGTACTTC. Amino acid sequence: CASSPSSGGNPYEQYF.

This clonotype was observed a handful of times. This chain joins TRBV12-3 or TRBV12-4 and TRBJ1-2; 7 bases agree with TRBD1. V was pared by 5 bases and J by 0 bases, with 12 bases of the junction left unmatched. This CDR3 region has 17 residues. CDR3 DNA sequence: TGTGCCAGCAGTCTCGGGACAGACAGATTTTCTAACTATGGCTACACCTTC. It codes for CASSLGTDRFSNYGYTF.

This clonotype was observed a few times. The CDR3 here is CSVEDYETSYGYTF. The CDR3 coding sequence is TGCAGCGTTGAAGATTATGAGACATCCTATGGCTACACCTTC. The rearrangement joins TRBV29-1 to TRBJ1-2; D uncertain. Germline loops: CDR1 SQVTM, CDR2 ANQGSEA. This CDR3 is 14 amino acids long. The germline V and J ends were trimmed by 0 bases and 4 bases, with 12 bases remaining between them.

In the case of this clonotype: Its ends do not fully match the called genes, so a read error is possible. The genes are TRBV20-1 and TRBJ1-2; D ambiguous. This CDR3 spans 13 amino acids. Germline loops: CDR1 DFQATT, CDR2 SNEGSKA (reference sequence). CDR3 DNA sequence: TGCAGTGCCAGAAAATCAGTGGAGGAAGGCTACAACTTC. Translating it yields CSARKSVEEGYNF.

This clonotype was detected a few times. The chain joins TRBV27 to TRBJ1-5, with 9 bases matching TRBD1. The CDR3 runs 15 residues. The ends lost 6 bases at V and 6 bases at J; junction bases unmatched: 9. The V gene's germline CDR1 is MNHEY and CDR2 SMNVEV (reference sequence). The CDR3 nucleotides read TGTGCCAGCAGACCCGAACAGGGGGCAGGTCAGCCCCAGCATTTT. As protein: CASRPEQGAGQPQHF.

The sample holds a few counts of this clonotype. The chain is built from TRBV6-5 and TRBJ2-6; TRBD1 agrees at 12 bases. CDR1 MNHEY and CDR2 SVGAGI come from the germline V gene. The V and J ends lost 6 bases and 1 base, in that order; junction bases with no gene match: 7. There are 18 residues in the CDR3. The CDR3: CASRGTGGWWSGANVLTF. DNA for the CDR3: TGTGCCAGCAGGGGGACAGGGGGCTGGTGGTCTGGGGCCAACGTCCTGACTTTC.

CDR3: CASSQDFVLNEQFF. The CDR3 DNA is TGCGCCAGCAGCCAAGATTTCGTCCTCAATGAGCAGTTCTTC. V and J are TRBV4-3 and TRBJ2-1; D gene unclear. Germline V gene data show CDR1 as LGHNA and CDR2 as YSLEER. Trimming pared 0 bases from V and 6 bases from J, leaving 9 bases between. The CDR3 sequence is 14 residues long.

The table lists this clonotype with a few counts. The J gene is TRBJ2-1, the V gene TRBV20-1, with D tentatively TRBD2 (7 bases). The germline CDR1 and CDR2 sequences are DFQATT and SNEGSKA (reference sequence). V was pared by 1 base and J by 7 bases, with 14 bases between. The CDR3 runs 14 residues. The CDR3 sequence: CSARAGGPRNEQFF. As DNA, the CDR3 is TGCAGTGCTAGAGCGGGGGGCCCGCGGAATGAGCAGTTCTTC.

This clonotype has at least ten counts. The rearrangement links TRBV6-2 or TRBV6-3 to TRBJ2-6; D gene ambiguous. The CDR3 is 14 residues long. V shed 2 bases and J shed 2 bases, with 4 bases lying between them. Germline V gene lookup returns CDR1 MNHEY and CDR2 SVGEGT. DNA for the CDR3: TGTGCCAGCAGTTACAGGGCTGGGGCCAACGTCCTGACTTTC. Its translation: CASSYRAGANVLTF.

The V and J genes are TRBV4-3 and TRBJ2-5; D unresolved. V gave up 0 bases and J gave up 2 bases, with 10 bases separating them. The CDR3 has 15 amino acids. Germline V gene data show CDR1 as LGHNA and CDR2 as YSLEER. This chain's CDR3 is CASSQDQGKQETQYF. The CDR3 nucleotides are TGCGCCAGCAGCCAAGATCAAGGAAAACAAGAGACCCAGTACTTC.

The rearrangement uses TRBV11-3 and TRBJ2-2; D remains ambiguous. Deletions cut 4 bases from V and 6 bases from J, with 9 bases between. The CDR3 covers 13 residues. The germline gives CDR1 SGHNT, CDR2 YENEEA. The CDR3 coding sequence is TGTGCCAGCAGCTCCTATTGGGCCGGGGAGCTGTTTTTT. It codes for CASSSYWAGELFF.

The chain links TRBV2 to TRBJ2-5; D is possibly TRBD1 (6 bases). The V end was cut by 1 base, the J end by 3 bases, with 6 bases between. The CDR3 contains 13 residues. Germline-derived CDR1 and CDR2 are SNHLY and FYNNEI. CDR3 bases: TGTGCCAGCAGTGAAGGACAGGAAGAGACCCAGTACTTC. Residues: CASSEGQEETQYF.